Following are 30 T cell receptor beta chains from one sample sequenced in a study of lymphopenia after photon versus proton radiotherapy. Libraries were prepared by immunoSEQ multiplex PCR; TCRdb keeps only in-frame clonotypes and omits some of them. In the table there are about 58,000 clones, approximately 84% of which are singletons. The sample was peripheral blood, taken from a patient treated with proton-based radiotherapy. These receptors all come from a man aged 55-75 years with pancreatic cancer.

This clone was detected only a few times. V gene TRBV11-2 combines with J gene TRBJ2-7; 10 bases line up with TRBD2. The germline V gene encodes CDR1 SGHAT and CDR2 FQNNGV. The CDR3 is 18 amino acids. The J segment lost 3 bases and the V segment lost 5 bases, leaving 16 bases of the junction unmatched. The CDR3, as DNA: TGTGCCAGCAGCCCGATAAAAAGGACTAGCGGAAAAGGCTACGAGCAGTACTTC. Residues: CASSPIKRTSGKGYEQYF.

CDR3 residues: CASSQSTGRETQYF. The CDR3 bases are TGTGCCAGCAGCCAGTCGACAGGGCGGGAGACCCAGTACTTC. The genes are TRBV4-2 and TRBJ2-5; 7 bases agree with TRBD1. The CDR3 sequence is 14 residues long. Per the germline V gene, CDR1 is LGHNA and CDR2 is YNFKEQ. V was clipped by 3 bases and J by 5 bases; unmatched bases: 6.

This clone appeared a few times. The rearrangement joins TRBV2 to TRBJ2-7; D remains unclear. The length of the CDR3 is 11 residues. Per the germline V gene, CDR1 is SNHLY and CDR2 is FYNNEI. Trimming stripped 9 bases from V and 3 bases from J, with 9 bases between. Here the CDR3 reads CASKELYEQYF. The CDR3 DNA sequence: TGTGCCAGTAAGGAGCTCTACGAGCAGTACTTC.

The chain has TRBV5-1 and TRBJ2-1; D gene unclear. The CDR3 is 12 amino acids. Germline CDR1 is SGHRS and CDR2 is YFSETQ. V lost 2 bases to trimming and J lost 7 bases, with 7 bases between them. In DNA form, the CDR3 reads TGCGCCAGCAGCTTATCAATGAATGAGCAGTTCTTC. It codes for CASSLSMNEQFF.

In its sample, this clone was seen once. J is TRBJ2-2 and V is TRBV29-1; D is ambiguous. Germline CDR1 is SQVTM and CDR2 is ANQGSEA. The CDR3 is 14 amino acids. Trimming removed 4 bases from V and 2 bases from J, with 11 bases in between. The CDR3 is CSVALQINTGELFF. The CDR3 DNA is TGCAGCGTTGCCCTGCAGATTAACACCGGGGAGCTGTTTTTT.

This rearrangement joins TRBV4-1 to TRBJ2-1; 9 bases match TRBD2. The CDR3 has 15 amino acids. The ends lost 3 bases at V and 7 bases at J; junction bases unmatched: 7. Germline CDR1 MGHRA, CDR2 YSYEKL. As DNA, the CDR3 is TGCGCCAGCAGCCATGCAAAGCGGGAGGTGAATGAGCAGTTCTTC. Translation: CASSHAKREVNEQFF.

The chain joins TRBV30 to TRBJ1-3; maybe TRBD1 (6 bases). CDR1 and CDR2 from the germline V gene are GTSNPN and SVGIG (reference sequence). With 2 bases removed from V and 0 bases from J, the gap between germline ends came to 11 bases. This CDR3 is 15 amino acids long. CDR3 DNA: TGTGCCTGGAGTCGAAAGGGGGGCTCTGGAAACACCATATATTTT. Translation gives CAWSRKGGSGNTIYF.

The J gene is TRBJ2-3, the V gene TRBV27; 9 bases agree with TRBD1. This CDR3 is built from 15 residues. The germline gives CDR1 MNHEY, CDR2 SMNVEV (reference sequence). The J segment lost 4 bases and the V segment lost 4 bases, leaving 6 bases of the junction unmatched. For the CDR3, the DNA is TGTGCCAGCAGTTCCCGACAGGGGGATGCAGATACGCAGTATTTT. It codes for CASSSRQGDADTQYF.

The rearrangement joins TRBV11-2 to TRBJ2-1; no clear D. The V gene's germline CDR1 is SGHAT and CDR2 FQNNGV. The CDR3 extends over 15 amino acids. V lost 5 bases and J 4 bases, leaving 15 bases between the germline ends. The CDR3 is CASSLVGTSYNEQFF. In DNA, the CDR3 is TGTGCCAGCAGCCTGGTCGGCACTTCATACAATGAGCAGTTCTTC.

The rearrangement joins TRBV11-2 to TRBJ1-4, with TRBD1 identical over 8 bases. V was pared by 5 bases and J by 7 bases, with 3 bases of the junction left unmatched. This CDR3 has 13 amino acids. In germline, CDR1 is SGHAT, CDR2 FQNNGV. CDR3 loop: CASSRDRGEKLFF. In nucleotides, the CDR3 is TGTGCCAGCAGCCGCGACAGGGGTGAAAAACTGTTTTTT. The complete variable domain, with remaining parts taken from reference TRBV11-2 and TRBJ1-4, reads EAGVAQSPRYKIIEKRQSVAFWCNPISGHATLYWYQQILGQGPKLLIQFQNNGVVDDSQLPKDRFSAERLKGVDSTLKIQPAKLEDSAVYLCASSRDRGEKLFFGSGTQLSVL.

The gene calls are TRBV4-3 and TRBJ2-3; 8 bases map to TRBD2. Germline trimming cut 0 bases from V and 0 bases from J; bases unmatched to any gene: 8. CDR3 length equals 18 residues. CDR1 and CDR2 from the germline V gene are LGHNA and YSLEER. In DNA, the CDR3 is TGCGCCAGCAGCCAAGATCCCACTAGCGGCACTAGCACAGATACGCAGTATTTT. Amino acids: CASSQDPTSGTSTDTQYF.

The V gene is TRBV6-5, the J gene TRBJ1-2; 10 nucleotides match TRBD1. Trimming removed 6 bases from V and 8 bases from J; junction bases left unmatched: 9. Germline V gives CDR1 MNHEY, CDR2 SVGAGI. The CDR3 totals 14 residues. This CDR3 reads CASSSPGQGHGYTF. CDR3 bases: TGTGCCAGCAGCTCTCCGGGACAGGGGCACGGCTACACCTTC.

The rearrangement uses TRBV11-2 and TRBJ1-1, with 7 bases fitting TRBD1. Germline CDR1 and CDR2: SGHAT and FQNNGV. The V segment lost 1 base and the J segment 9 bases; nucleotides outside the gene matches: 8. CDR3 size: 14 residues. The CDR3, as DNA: TGTGCCAGCAGCTTAGGGGGAACAGGGGTGAAAGCTTTCTTT. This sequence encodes CASSLGGTGVKAFF.

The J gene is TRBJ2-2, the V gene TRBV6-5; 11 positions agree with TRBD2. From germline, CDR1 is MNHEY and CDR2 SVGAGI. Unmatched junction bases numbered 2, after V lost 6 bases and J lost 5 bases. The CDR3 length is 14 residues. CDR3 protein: CASRRTSGTGELFF. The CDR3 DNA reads TGTGCCAGCAGAAGGACTAGCGGGACCGGGGAGCTGTTTTTT.

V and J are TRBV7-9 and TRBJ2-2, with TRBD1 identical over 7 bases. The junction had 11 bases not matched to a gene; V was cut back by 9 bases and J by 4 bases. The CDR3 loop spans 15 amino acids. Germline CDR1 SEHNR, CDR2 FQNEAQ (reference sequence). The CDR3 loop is CASHGEAGGTGELFF. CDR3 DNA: TGTGCCAGTCACGGTGAGGCAGGGGGCACCGGGGAGCTGTTTTTT.

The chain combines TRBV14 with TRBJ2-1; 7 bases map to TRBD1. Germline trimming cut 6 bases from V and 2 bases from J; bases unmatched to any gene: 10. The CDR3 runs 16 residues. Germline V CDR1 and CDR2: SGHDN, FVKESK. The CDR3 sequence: CASSPNRGITYNEQFF. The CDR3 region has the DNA TGTGCCAGCAGTCCTAACAGGGGCATTACCTACAATGAGCAGTTCTTC.

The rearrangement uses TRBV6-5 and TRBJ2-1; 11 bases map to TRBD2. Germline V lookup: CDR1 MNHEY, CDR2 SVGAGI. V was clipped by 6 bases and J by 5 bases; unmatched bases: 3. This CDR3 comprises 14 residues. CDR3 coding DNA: TGTGCCAGCAGAACTAGCGGGAGAAACAATGAGCAGTTCTTC. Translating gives CASRTSGRNNEQFF.

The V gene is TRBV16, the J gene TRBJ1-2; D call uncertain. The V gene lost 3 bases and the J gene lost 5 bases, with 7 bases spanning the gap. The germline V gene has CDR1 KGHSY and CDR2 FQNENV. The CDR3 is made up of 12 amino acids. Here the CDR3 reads CASSHSGYGYTF. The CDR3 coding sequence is TGTGCCAGCAGCCATTCGGGGTATGGCTACACCTTC.

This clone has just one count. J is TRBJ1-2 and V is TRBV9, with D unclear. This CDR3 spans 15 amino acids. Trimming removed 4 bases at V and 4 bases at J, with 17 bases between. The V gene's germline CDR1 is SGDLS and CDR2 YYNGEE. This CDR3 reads CASSQVADPIYGYTF. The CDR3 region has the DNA TGTGCCAGCAGCCAAGTCGCAGATCCCATCTATGGCTACACCTTC.

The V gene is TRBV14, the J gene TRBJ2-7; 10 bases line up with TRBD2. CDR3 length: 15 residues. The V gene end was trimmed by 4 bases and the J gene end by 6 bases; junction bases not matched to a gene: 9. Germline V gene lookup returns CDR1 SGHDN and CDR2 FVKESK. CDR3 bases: TGTGCCAGCAGCCGCGTAGCGGGAGGACTCTTCGAGCAGTACTTC. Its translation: CASSRVAGGLFEQYF.

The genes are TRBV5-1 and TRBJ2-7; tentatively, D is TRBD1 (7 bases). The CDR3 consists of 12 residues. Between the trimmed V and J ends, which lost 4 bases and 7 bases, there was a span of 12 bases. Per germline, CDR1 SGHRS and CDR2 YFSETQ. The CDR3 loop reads CASSKQGREQYF. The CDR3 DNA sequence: TGCGCCAGCAGCAAACAGGGGAGGGAGCAGTACTTC.

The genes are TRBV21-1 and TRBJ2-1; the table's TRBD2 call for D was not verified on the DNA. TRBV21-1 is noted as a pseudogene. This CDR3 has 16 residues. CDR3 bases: TGTGCCAGCAGCAACCCTCGGGCGGGAGGCTGGGATGAGCAGTTCTTC. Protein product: CASSNPRAGGWDEQFF.

CDR3: CASSIRTGRNEQFF. Written as DNA, the CDR3 is TGTGCCAGCAGTATTAGGACAGGCCGGAATGAGCAGTTCTTC. The V and J genes are TRBV27 and TRBJ2-1; 7 positions match TRBD1. The ends lost 5 bases at V and 7 bases at J; junction bases unmatched: 8. The CDR3 is 14 amino acids. Germline CDR1 and CDR2: MNHEY and SMNVEV (reference sequence).

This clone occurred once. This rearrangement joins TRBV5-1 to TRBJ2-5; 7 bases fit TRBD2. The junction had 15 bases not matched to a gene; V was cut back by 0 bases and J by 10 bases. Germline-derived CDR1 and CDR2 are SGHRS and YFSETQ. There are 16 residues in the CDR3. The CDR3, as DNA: TGCGCCAGCAGCTTGGGGGCTAGCGGAGGCCCTCATCGCCAGTACTTC. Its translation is CASSLGASGGPHRQYF.

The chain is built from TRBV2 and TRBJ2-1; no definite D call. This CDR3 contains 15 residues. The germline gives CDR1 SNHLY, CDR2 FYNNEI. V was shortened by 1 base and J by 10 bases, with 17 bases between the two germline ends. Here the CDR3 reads CASSEGPLRVREQFF. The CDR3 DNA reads TGTGCCAGCAGTGAAGGTCCACTAAGGGTGAGAGAGCAGTTCTTC.

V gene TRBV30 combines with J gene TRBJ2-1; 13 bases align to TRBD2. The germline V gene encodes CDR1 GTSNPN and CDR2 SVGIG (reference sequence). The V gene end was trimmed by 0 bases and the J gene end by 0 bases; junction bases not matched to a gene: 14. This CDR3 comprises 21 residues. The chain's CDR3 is CAWSVSSGLAGVKRSYNEQFF. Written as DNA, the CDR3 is TGTGCCTGGAGTGTATCCTCTGGACTAGCGGGAGTAAAGCGCTCCTACAATGAGCAGTTCTTC.

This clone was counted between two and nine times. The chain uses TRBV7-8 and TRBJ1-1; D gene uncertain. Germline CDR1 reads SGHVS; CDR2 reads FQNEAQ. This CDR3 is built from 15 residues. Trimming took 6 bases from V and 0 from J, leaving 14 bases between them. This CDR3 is CASSLKRQLNTEAFF. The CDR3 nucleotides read TGTGCCAGCAGTCTTAAGAGGCAGCTGAACACTGAAGCTTTCTTT.

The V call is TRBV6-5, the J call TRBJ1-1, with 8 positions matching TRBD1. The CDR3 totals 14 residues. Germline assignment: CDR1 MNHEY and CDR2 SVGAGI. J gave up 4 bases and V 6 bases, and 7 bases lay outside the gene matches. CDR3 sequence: CASRNQGAITEAFF. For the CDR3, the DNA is TGTGCCAGCAGAAACCAGGGGGCAATCACTGAAGCTTTCTTT.

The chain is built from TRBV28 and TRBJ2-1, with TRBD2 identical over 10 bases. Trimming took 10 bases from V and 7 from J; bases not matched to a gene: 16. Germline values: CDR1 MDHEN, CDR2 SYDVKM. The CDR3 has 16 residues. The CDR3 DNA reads TGTGCCACCCAAATCCGGACTAGCGGAATTACTAATGAGCAGTTCTTC. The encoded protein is CATQIRTSGITNEQFF.

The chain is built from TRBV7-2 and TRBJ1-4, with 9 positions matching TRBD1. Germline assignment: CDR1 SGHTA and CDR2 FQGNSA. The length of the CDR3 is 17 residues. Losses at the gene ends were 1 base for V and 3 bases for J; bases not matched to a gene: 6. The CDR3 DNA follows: TGTGCCAGCAGCTTAGACAGGGGGCCAGGGCCTAATGAAAAACTGTTTTTT. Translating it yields CASSLDRGPGPNEKLFF.